This note documents a single T cell receptor beta chain sequence. Compared with germline, one end of the junction differs, possibly owing to a read error. This CDR3 is built from 16 residues. CDR1 LNHDA and CDR2 SQIVND come from the germline V gene (reference sequence). Produced via immunoSEQ multiplex PCR; TCRdb's table is partial and in-frame only. The table shows 57,000 or so clones, with 85% to 90% occurring only once. These data originate in a study of control samples from healthy donors and cancer patients. V gene TRBV19 combines with J gene TRBJ1-6, with 7 bases aligning to TRBD1. The origin of this receptor is a man in his 60s with colorectal cancer. The sample was PBMCs. The DNA of the CDR3 is TGTGCCAGTACTATAGGGGACAGCTCCTATAATTCACCCCTCCACTTT. This translates into CASTIGDSSYNSPLHF.